These 10 T cell receptor beta chains were all obtained from the same sample, sequenced in a study of blood T cell repertoires in COVID-19. Generated by immunoSEQ multiplex PCR, the TCRdb table keeps only in-frame clones and is missing some. The data contain hundreds of thousands of clones, approximately 85% of them seen just once; the ten biggest clones take up roughly 4.6%. The sequenced sample was peripheral blood. Every receptor here comes from a man aged 50-59 years with active or convalescent COVID-19.

J is TRBJ1-1 and V is TRBV5-1; the match to TRBD1 covers 7 bases. The CDR3 extends over 15 amino acids. Per the germline V gene, CDR1 is SGHRS and CDR2 is YFSETQ. V lost 3 bases and J lost 1; bases outside the gene matches: 6. CDR3: CASSWTGQQNTEAFF. CDR3 nucleotides: TGCGCCAGCAGCTGGACGGGACAGCAGAACACTGAAGCTTTCTTT.

The DNA of the CDR3 is TGTGCCAGCAGTTGGTACGGGAGCTCTGGAAACACCATATATTTT. This encodes CASSWYGSSGNTIYF. The rearrangement uses TRBV28 and TRBJ1-3; no clear D gene. Germline V gives CDR1 MDHEN, CDR2 SYDVKM. This CDR3 has 15 residues. V was cut by 4 bases and J by 0 bases, with 10 bases left in between.

The chain couples TRBV6-5 to TRBJ1-1, with a possible D match to TRBD1 (5 bases). Trimming stripped 5 bases from V and 4 bases from J, with 14 bases between. Per germline, CDR1 MNHEY and CDR2 SVGAGI. CDR3 length: 14 amino acids. CDR3 protein: CASSPDSPGTEAFF. The CDR3 bases are TGTGCCAGCAGTCCAGACAGTCCAGGCACTGAAGCTTTCTTT.

This clone has a handful of counts. The chain couples TRBV5-5 to TRBJ2-1; 7 bases agree with TRBD1. Germline CDR1 is SGHKS and CDR2 is YYEKEE (reference sequence). The CDR3 extends over 13 amino acids. Trimming at V came to 4 bases and at J to 8 bases, leaving 6 bases not matched to a gene. The CDR3 sequence: CASSRQGFDEQFF. The CDR3 DNA follows: TGTGCCAGCAGCCGACAGGGATTTGATGAGCAGTTCTTC.

The genes are TRBV7-9 and TRBJ2-1, with 7 bases that match TRBD1. The length of the CDR3 is 16 residues. V lost 5 bases, J lost 7 bases, and 14 bases stayed unmatched. Per germline, CDR1 SEHNR and CDR2 FQNEAQ (reference sequence). The CDR3 DNA sequence: TGTGCCAGCAGCGTTGCGACAGGGCCCCAAACGAATGAGCAGTTCTTC. This gives the protein CASSVATGPQTNEQFF.

This clone was seen once. The chain combines TRBV5-4 with TRBJ2-1; 7 bases map to TRBD1. CDR1 SGHNT and CDR2 YYREEE come from the germline V gene (reference sequence). V dropped 6 bases and J dropped 3; count of bases not matched to a gene: 12. CDR3 length: 16 residues. The CDR3 DNA reads TGTGCCAGCACTCCCGAGCCAGGGGGTAACTACAATGAGCAGTTCTTC. Encoded protein: CASTPEPGGNYNEQFF.

This clone is a singleton in its sample. This chain joins TRBV9 and TRBJ1-2; possibly TRBD1 for D (6 bases). Germline V gene sequence: CDR1 SGDLS, CDR2 YYNGEE. Trimming cost V 4 bases and J 3 bases, with 19 bases left between them. The CDR3 length is 16 residues. The CDR3 sequence is CASSTRPTGGDYGYTF. CDR3 nucleotide sequence: TGTGCCAGCAGCACCCGCCCTACGGGGGGCGACTATGGCTACACCTTC.

The chain couples TRBV10-1 to TRBJ1-4; a possible D gene is TRBD1 (6 bases). Germline CDR1 and CDR2: WNHNN and SYGVQD (reference sequence). The V end was cut by 5 bases, the J end by 5 bases, with 12 bases between. The CDR3 is 14 amino acids. This chain's CDR3 is CASSPGVVNEKLFF. In DNA, the CDR3 is TGCGCCAGCAGTCCAGGGGTAGTAAATGAAAAACTGTTTTTT.

This clone was observed a few times. The chain combines TRBV2 with TRBJ1-6; a possible D gene is TRBD1 (6 bases). Germline V gene data show CDR1 as SNHLY and CDR2 as FYNNEI. The CDR3 length is 14 residues. Trimming left V 7 bases short and J 10 bases short, with 17 bases between. In nucleotides, the CDR3 is TGTGCCAGCACCGCATGGGGCAGGGGATCACCCCTCCACTTT. This translates into CASTAWGRGSPLHF.

This clone was found a few times. Written as DNA, the CDR3 is TGTGCCAGCAGTGACTCATATGCCCCCCGGGACAGGGAGTTGGCTTTCTTT. Translation gives CASSDSYAPRDRELAFF. The chain employs TRBV25-1 and TRBJ1-1; 9 positions agree with TRBD1. Germline loops: CDR1 MGHDK, CDR2 SYGVNS. The CDR3 length is 17 residues. The trim removed 3 bases at V and 11 bases at J, leaving 19 bases unmatched.